This T cell receptor beta chain is drawn from a study of OX40 agonist ivuxolimab in advanced cancers. Repertoires were generated with immunoSEQ multiplex PCR, while TCRdb's copy carries only in-frame clones and drops some. The sample carries approximately 74,000 clones, roughly 93% recorded once. Germline CDR1 and CDR2: MDHEN and SYDVKM. This CDR3 comprises 15 residues. V was shortened by 2 bases and J by 5 bases, with 15 bases between the two germline ends. This sequence was found in an adult with an advanced solid tumor such as melanoma, head and neck, liver or kidney cancer. The chain carries TRBV28 and TRBJ1-1; weak D call: TRBD1 (6 bases). This specimen was CD4+ or CD8+ T cells sorted from blood, taken in a trial of the OX40 agonist ivuxolimab. The CDR3 region has the DNA TGTGCCAGCAGTTTAATGGGGGCCCCTGGGACTGAAGCTTTCTTT. Protein: CASSLMGAPGTEAFF.